What follows is one T cell receptor beta chain and its context. Authors' analysis steps: Reference gene primer amplification gave estimated nucleated cell counts. TCRdb's copy holds only in-frame clones and misses some; the assay was immunoSEQ multiplex PCR. For V, J and clone size, that table is used; D and trimming come from the DNA. The repertoire holds over 200,000 clones, with over 75% as singletons. This sample stems from a study of blood T cell repertoires in COVID-19. The wider study: Samples of COVID-19 (acute and convalescent) were obtained from the United States, Italy and Spain. From T cells, B-cell-depleted T cells, or PBMCs came the material, which was cDNA or gDNA.

V lost 0 bases and J lost 1; bases outside the gene matches: 2. CDR1 GTSNPN and CDR2 SVGIG come from the germline V gene (reference sequence). The CDR3 contains 14 residues. Self-reported history from a screening survey and questionnaire set each donor's cohort. The clonotype was recovered from a woman aged 25 to 39 who had been exposed to COVID-19. The chain couples TRBV30 to TRBJ1-2; 7 positions match TRBD1. The sample was PBMCs or T cells enriched from blood (not recorded which). The CDR3 protein is CAWSVAGGNYGYTF. DNA for the CDR3: TGTGCCTGGAGTGTAGCAGGGGGTAACTATGGCTACACCTTC.